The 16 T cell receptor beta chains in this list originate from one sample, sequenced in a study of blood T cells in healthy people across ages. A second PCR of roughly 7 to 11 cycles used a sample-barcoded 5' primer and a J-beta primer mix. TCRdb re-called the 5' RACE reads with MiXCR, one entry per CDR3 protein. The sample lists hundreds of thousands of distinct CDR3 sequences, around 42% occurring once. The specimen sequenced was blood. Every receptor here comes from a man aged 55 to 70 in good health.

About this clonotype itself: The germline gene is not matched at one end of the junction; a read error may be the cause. The CDR3 nucleotides are TGTGCCGCCAGTGATTTCGGACAGCAAGTCACAGATACGCAGTATTTT. Protein product: CAASDFGQQVTDTQYF. The chain combines TRBV24-1 with TRBJ2-3; a weak D match, TRBD1 (6 bases). The CDR3 consists of 16 residues. From germline, CDR1 is KGHDR and CDR2 SFDVKD.

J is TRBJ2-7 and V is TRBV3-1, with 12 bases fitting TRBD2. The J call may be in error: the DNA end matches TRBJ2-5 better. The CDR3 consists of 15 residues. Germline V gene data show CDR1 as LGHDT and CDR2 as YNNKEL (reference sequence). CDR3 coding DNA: TGTGCCAGCAGCCACCTAGCGGGGGGGCCGGAGACCCAGTACTTC. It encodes CASSHLAGGPETQYF.

The DNA for the CDR3 is TGCAGTGGCACCGGGACACCACCCTACGAGCAGTACTTC. Its translation is CSGTGTPPYEQYF. This rearrangement joins TRBV20-1 to TRBJ2-7; TRBD1 might be the D (6 bases). V lost 7 bases and J 2 bases, leaving 15 bases between the germline ends. Germline V gene sequence: CDR1 DFQATT, CDR2 SNEGSKA (reference sequence). The CDR3 is 13 amino acids.

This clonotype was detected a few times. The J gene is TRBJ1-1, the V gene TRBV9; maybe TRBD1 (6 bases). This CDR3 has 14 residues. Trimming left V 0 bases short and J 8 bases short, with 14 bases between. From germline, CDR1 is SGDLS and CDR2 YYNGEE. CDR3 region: CASSVEGGDHEAFF. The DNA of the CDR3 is TGTGCCAGCAGCGTAGAGGGGGGGGACCACGAAGCTTTCTTT.

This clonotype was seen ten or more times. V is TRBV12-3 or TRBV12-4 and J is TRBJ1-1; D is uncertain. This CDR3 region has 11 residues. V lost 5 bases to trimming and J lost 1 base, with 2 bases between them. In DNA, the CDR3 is TGTGCCAGCAGTCCGAACACTGAAGCTTTCTTT. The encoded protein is CASSPNTEAFF.

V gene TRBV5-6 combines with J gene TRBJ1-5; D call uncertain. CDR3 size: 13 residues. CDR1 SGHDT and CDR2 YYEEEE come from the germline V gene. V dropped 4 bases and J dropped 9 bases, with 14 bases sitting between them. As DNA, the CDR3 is TGTGCCAGCAGCAGGGCTGGCTTGGGGCCCCAGCATTTT. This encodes CASSRAGLGPQHF.

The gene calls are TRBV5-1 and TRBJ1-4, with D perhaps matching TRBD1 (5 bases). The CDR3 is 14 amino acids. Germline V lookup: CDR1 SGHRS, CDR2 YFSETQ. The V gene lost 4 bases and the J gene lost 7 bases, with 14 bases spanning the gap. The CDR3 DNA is TGCGCCAGCAGCCTGGGACCCGGCGGTGAAAAACTGTTTTTT. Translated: CASSLGPGGEKLFF. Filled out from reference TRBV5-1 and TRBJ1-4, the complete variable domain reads KAGVTQTPRYLIKTRGQQVTLSCSPISGHRSVSWYQQTPGQGLQFLFEYFSETQRNKGNFPGRFSGRQFSNSRSEMNVSTLELGDSALYLCASSLGPGGEKLFFGSGTQLSVL.

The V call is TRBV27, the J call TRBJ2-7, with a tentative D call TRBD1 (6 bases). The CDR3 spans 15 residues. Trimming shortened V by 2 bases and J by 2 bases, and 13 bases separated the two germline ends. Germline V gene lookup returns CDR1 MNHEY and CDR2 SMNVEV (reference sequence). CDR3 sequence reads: CASSLRGGTTYEQYF. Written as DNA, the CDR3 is TGTGCCAGCAGTTTACGAGGGGGAACTACCTACGAGCAGTACTTC.

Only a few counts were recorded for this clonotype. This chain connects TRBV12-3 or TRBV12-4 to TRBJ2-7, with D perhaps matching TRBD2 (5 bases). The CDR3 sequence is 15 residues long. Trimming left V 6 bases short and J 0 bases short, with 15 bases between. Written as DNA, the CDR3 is TGTGCCAGCAGCCCCTGGGGAGCCTCCTCCTACGAGCAGTACTTC. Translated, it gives CASSPWGASSYEQYF.

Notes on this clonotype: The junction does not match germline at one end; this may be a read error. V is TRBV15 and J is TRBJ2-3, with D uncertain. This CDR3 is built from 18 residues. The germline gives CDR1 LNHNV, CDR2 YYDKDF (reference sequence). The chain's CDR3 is CAASRNLGNSRDTDTQYF. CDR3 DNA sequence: TGTGCCGCCAGCCGAAATCTTGGCAACTCCAGAGACACAGATACGCAGTATTTT.

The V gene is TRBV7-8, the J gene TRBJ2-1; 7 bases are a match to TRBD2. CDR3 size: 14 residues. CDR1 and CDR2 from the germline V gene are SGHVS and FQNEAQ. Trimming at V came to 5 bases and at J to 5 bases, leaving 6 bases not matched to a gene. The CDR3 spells CASSGRLAHNEQFF. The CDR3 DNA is TGTGCCAGCAGCGGGCGACTAGCCCACAATGAGCAGTTCTTC.

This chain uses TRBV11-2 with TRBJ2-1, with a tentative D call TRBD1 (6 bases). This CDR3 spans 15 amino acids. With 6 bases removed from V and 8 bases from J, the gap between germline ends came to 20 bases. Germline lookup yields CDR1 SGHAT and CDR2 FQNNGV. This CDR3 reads CASRIRGNPTDEQFF. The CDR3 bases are TGTGCCAGCAGAATAAGGGGGAATCCCACCGATGAGCAGTTCTTC.

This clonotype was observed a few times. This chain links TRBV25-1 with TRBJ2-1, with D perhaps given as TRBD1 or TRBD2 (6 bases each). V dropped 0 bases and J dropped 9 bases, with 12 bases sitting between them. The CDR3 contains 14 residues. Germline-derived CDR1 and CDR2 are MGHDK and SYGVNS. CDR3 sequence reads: CASSEYGGGGEQFF. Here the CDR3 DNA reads TGTGCCAGCAGTGAATACGGAGGAGGGGGTGAGCAGTTCTTC.

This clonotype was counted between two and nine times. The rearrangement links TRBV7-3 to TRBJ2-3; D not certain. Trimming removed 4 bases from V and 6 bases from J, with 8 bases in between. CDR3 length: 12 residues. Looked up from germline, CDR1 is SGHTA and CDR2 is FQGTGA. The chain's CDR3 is CASSYDLDTQYF. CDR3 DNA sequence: TGTGCCAGCAGCTACGACTTGGATACGCAGTATTTT.

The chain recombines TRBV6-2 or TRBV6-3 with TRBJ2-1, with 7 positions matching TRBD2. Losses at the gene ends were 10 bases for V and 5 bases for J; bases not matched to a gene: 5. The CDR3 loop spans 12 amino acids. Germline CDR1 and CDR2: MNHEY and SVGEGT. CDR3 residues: CAKRLAHNEQFF. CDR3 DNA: TGTGCCAAGAGACTAGCACACAATGAGCAGTTCTTC.

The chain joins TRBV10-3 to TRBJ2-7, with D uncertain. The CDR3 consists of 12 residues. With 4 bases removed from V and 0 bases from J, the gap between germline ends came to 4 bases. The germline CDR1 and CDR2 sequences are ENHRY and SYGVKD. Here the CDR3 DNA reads TGTGCCATCAGTGGGAACTCCTACGAGCAGTACTTC. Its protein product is CAISGNSYEQYF.